These 13 T cell receptor beta chains came from one sample sequenced in a study of T cell responses to AZD1222 COVID-19 vaccine. Data came from immunoSEQ multiplex PCR; TCRdb stores just in-frame clones and leaves some out. The sample lists 110,000 to 150,000 clones; approximately 92% were seen once. The sequenced sample was peripheral blood, obtained on day 0 of AZD1222 vaccination. The receptors derive from an adult in good health.

V is TRBV10-3 and J is TRBJ2-1; TRBD2 matches at 9 bases. The V segment lost 6 bases and the J segment 10 bases; nucleotides outside the gene matches: 4. Germline V gene data show CDR1 as ENHRY and CDR2 as SYGVKD. CDR3 size: 12 residues. The CDR3 loop reads CAIRREGQEQFF. Here the CDR3 DNA reads TGTGCCATCAGGCGGGAGGGTCAGGAGCAGTTCTTC.

The rearrangement links TRBV5-1 to TRBJ1-1; D is undetermined. V was clipped by 2 bases and J by 2 bases, with 7 bases between them. CDR1 is SGHRS, CDR2 YFSETQ, per germline. The CDR3 loop spans 13 amino acids. The CDR3 loop reads CASSFGINTEAFF. CDR3 DNA: TGCGCCAGCAGCTTCGGGATAAACACTGAAGCTTTCTTT.

The chain combines TRBV3-1 (or the pseudogene TRBV3-2) with TRBJ1-2; D call uncertain. This CDR3 is built from 12 residues. The germline V and J ends were trimmed by 4 bases and 2 bases, with 5 bases remaining between them. CDR1 LGHDT and CDR2 YNNKEL come from the germline V gene (reference sequence). In nucleotides, the CDR3 is TGTGCCAGCAGCCCTGGAAACTATGGCTACACCTTC. Amino acid sequence: CASSPGNYGYTF.

The chain recombines TRBV7-9 with TRBJ1-1; no clear D. Per germline, CDR1 SEHNR and CDR2 FQNEAQ (reference sequence). The germline V and J ends were trimmed by 5 bases and 1 base, with 11 bases remaining between them. The CDR3 length is 14 residues. CDR3 sequence: CASSQRERNTEAFF. CDR3 coding DNA: TGTGCCAGCAGCCAACGGGAGAGGAACACTGAAGCTTTCTTT.

The rearrangement uses TRBV15 and TRBJ2-7, with D possibly TRBD2 on 6 matching bases. The CDR3 length is 15 residues. Germline V gene lookup returns CDR1 LNHNV and CDR2 YYDKDF (reference sequence). V was trimmed by 1 base and J by 8 bases, leaving 18 bases between them. This CDR3 is CATSRGGGVGPQQYF. CDR3 bases: TGTGCCACCAGCAGAGGGGGCGGGGTGGGTCCCCAGCAGTACTTC.

The V and J genes are TRBV18 and TRBJ1-5, with no clear D. The CDR3 covers 12 residues. With 2 bases removed from V and 3 bases from J, the gap between germline ends came to 2 bases. The germline V gene has CDR1 KGHSH and CDR2 LQKENI. The CDR3: CASSPYNQPQHF. Written as DNA, the CDR3 is TGTGCCAGCTCACCATACAATCAGCCCCAGCATTTT.

CDR3 sequence reads: CASSSLGDRHYNSPLHF. CDR3 DNA sequence: TGTGCCAGCAGCTCACTCGGGGACCGGCACTATAATTCACCCCTCCACTTT. The chain links TRBV21-1 to TRBJ1-6. TRBV21-1 is recorded as a pseudogene. The CDR3 consists of 17 residues.

The chain is built from TRBV6-4 and TRBJ1-5, with D tentatively TRBD1 (6 bases). The germline CDR1 and CDR2 sequences are MRHNA and SNTAGT. The CDR3 is 14 amino acids. Trimming pared 3 bases from V and 5 bases from J, leaving 11 bases between. The DNA for the CDR3 is TGTGCCAGCAGTGAACAGGGCGGGGATCAGCCCCAGCATTTT. Protein product: CASSEQGGDQPQHF.

The chain links TRBV9 to TRBJ2-7; a possible D gene is TRBD1 (6 bases). V gave up 3 bases and J gave up 5 bases, with 12 bases separating them. CDR3 length equals 13 residues. Germline V gene data show CDR1 as SGDLS and CDR2 as YYNGEE. DNA for the CDR3: TGTGCCAGCAGCGCCGGGACAATGGACGAGCAGTACTTC. This encodes CASSAGTMDEQYF.

The chain recombines TRBV5-8 with TRBJ2-7, with 9 positions matching TRBD1. J lost 3 bases, V lost 1 base, and 5 bases had no gene match. This CDR3 has 15 residues. CDR1 and CDR2 (germline): SGHTS, YDEGEE. CDR3 loop: CASSLWGQGGYEQYF. DNA for the CDR3: TGTGCCAGCAGCTTGTGGGGACAGGGTGGCTACGAGCAGTACTTC.

J is TRBJ2-1 and V is TRBV7-9, with D perhaps TRBD1 or TRBD2 (5 bases each). Germline CDR1 and CDR2: SEHNR and FQNEAQ (reference sequence). V lost 7 bases, J lost 6 bases, and 19 bases lay in between. This CDR3 is built from 15 residues. CDR3 DNA sequence: TGTGCCAGCACCCTCCAGGGAGAGCCGATCAATGAGCAGTTCTTC. This sequence encodes CASTLQGEPINEQFF.

This chain links TRBV3-1 (or the pseudogene TRBV3-2) with TRBJ2-1; 9 nucleotides line up with TRBD2. In germline, CDR1 is LGHDT, CDR2 YNNKEL (reference sequence). This CDR3 spans 13 amino acids. Germline trimming cut 5 bases from V and 8 bases from J; bases unmatched to any gene: 4. CDR3 sequence (DNA): TGTGCCAGCAGCTCGGGACTAGCCCATGAGCAGTTCTTC. Its protein is CASSSGLAHEQFF.

The chain uses TRBV9 and TRBJ1-2; the D is unclear. The CDR3 consists of 13 residues. CDR1 is SGDLS, CDR2 YYNGEE, per germline. Trimming stripped 3 bases from V and 8 bases from J, with 14 bases between. CDR3 amino acids: CASSAPPFMGYTF. The DNA of the CDR3 is TGTGCCAGCAGCGCCCCCCCTTTTATGGGCTACACCTTC.